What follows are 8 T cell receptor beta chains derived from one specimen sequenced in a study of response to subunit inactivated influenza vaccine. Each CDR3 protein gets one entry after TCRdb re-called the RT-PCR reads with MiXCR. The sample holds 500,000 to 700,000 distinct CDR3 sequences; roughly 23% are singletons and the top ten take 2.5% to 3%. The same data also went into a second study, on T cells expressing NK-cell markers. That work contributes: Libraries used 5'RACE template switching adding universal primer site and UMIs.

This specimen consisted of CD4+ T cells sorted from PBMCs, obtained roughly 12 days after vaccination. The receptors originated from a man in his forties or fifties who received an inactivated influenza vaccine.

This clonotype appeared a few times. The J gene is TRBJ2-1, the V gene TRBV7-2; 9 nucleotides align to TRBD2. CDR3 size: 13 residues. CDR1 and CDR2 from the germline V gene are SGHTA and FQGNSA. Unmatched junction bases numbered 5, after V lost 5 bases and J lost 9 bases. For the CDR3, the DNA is TGTGCCAGCAGCCTCGGACTAGCGACTGAGCAGTTCTTC. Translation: CASSLGLATEQFF.

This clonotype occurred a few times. The CDR3 coding sequence is TGTGCCAGCAGTTACCCGTCTACCCCTTCCGTCTACAATGAGCAGTTCTTC. Translated: CASSYPSTPSVYNEQFF. J is TRBJ2-1 and V is TRBV6-2 or TRBV6-3; D gene unclear. V was pared by 2 bases and J by 3 bases, with 17 bases between. Per germline, CDR1 MNHEY and CDR2 SVGEGT. The CDR3 spans 17 residues.

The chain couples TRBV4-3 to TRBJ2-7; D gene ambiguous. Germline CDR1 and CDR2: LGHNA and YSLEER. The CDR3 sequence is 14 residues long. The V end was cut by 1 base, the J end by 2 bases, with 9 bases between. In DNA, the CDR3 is TGCGCCAGCAGCCAAGTTTTGGGTCCCTACGAGCAGTACTTC. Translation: CASSQVLGPYEQYF.

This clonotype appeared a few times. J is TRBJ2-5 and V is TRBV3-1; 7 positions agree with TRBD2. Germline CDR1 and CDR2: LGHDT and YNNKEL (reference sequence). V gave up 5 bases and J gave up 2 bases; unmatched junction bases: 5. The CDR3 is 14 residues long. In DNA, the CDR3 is TGTGCCAGCAGCTCCCATAGCGGGCAAGAGACCCAGTACTTC. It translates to CASSSHSGQETQYF.

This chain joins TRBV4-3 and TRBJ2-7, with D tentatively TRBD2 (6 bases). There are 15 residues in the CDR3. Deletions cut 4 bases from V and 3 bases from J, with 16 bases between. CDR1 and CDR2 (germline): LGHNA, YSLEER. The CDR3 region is CASSLSKEGNYEQYF. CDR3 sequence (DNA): TGCGCCAGCAGCCTTTCAAAGGAGGGGAACTACGAGCAGTACTTC.

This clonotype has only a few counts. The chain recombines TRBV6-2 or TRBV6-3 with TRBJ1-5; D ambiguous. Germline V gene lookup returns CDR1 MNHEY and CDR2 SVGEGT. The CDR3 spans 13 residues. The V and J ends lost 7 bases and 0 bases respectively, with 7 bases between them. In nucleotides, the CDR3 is TGTGCCAGCACGCAGGATAGCAATCAGCCCCAGCATTTT. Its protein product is CASTQDSNQPQHF.

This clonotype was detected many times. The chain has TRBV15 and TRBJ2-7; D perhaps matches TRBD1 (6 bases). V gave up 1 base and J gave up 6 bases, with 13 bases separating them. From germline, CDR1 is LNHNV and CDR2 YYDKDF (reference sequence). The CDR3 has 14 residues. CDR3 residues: CATSRAQGLVEQYF. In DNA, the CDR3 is TGTGCCACCAGCAGAGCACAGGGATTGGTCGAGCAGTACTTC.

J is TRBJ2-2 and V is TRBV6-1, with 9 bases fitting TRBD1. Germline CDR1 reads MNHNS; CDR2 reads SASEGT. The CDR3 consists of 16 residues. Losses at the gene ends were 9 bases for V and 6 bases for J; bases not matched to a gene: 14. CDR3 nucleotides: TGTGCCAGTCGAAACCCCGGGACAGGGAGTTCCGGGGAGCTGTTTTTT. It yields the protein CASRNPGTGSSGELFF.